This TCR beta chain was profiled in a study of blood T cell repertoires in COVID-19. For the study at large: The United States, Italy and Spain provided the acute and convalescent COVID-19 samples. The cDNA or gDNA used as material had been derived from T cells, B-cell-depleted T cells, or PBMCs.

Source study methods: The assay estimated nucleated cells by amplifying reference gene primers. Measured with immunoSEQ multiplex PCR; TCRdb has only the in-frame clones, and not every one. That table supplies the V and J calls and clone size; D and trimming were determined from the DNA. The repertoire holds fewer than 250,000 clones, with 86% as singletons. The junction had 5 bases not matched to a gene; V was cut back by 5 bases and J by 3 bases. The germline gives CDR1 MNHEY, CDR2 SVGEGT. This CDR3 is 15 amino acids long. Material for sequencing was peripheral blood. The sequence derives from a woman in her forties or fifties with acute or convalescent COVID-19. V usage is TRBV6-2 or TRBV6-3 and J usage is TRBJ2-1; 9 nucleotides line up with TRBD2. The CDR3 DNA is TGTGCCAGCAGTCCGATTAGCGGGAGCTACAATGAGCAGTTCTTC. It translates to CASSPISGSYNEQFF.